Shown below are 3 T cell receptor beta chains from a single sample sequenced in a study of CD8+ T cells in alopecia areata. This sample's treatment: oral pan-JAK inhibitor, 5-10 mg twice daily. Following RNA extraction, reverse transcription yielded cDNA that acted as the sequencing template. Assay used: immunoSEQ multiplex PCR; TCRdb lists only in-frame clones, some missing. The sample yields some 150,000 clones, about 59% seen once. Sequencing used CD8+ T cells sorted from blood, obtained at week 4, from a patient treated with tofacitinib. These receptor sequences come from a human donor with alopecia areata.

The chain combines TRBV25-1 with TRBJ2-3; 7 bases fit TRBD2. The CDR3 extends over 17 amino acids. CDR1 MGHDK and CDR2 SYGVNS come from the germline V gene. Trimming removed 3 bases from V and 2 bases from J; junction bases left unmatched: 11. The chain's CDR3 is CASSEVVGGDYTDTQYF. The CDR3 DNA reads TGTGCCAGCAGTGAGGTCGTCGGCGGGGACTACACAGATACGCAGTATTTT.

V and J are TRBV7-9 and TRBJ1-6; a weak D match, TRBD1 (5 bases). CDR1 and CDR2 from the germline V gene are SEHNR and FQNEAQ (reference sequence). The V and J ends lost 6 bases and 7 bases respectively, with 7 bases between them. The CDR3 has 12 amino acids. The CDR3 region is CASRWGNSPLHF. The DNA for the CDR3 is TGTGCCAGCAGGTGGGGCAATTCACCCCTCCACTTT.

This clone was detected a few times. The chain carries TRBV7-9 and TRBJ2-7; 8 bases map to TRBD1. The trim removed 5 bases at V and 6 bases at J, leaving 3 bases unmatched. CDR1 and CDR2 from the germline V gene are SEHNR and FQNEAQ (reference sequence). The length of the CDR3 is 12 residues. Written as DNA, the CDR3 is TGTGCCAGCAGCCAAACAGGGGGCGAGCAGTACTTC. Protein product: CASSQTGGEQYF.